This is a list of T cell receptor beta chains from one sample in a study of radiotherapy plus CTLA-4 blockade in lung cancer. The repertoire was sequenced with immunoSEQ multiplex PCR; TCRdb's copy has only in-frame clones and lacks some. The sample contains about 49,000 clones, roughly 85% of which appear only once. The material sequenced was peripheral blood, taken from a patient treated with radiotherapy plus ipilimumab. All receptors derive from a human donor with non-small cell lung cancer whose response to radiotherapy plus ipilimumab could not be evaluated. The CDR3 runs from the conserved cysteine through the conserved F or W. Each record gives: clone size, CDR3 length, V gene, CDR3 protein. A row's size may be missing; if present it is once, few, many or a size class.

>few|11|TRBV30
CAWRVAYGYTF
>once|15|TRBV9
CASSPSGTNTGELFF
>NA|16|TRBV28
CASSLVSGRAVYEQYF
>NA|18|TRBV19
CASSFGGLAGSSYNEQFF
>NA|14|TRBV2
CASSENRLADTQYF
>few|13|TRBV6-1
CASSTGSKYGYTF
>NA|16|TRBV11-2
CASRKQDQLGTGELFF
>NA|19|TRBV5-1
CASSSIGRLGTRAYNEQFF
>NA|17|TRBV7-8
CASSYGASRAGANVLTF
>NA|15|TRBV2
CASSYTGQGGTEAFF
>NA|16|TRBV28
CASLPSRGRYSYEQYF
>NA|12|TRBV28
CASSPRSDTQYF
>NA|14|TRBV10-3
CAIRGAGDYNEQFF
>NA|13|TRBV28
CASSLSGYGELFF
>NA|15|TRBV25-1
CASSEYLGATGELFF
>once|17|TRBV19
CASSTGGQGATNTEAFF
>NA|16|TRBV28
CASSLPRQKTPYEQYF
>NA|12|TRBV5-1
CASSKNRGEQYF
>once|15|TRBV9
CASSITGSPDYGYTF
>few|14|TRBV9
CASSAKGQYNEQFF
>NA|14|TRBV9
CASSGGGGTNEQFF
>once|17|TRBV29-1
CSVRKGLTGTTIYEQYF
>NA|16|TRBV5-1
CASTTGGAKDTGELFF
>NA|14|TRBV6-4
CASSDSLDSNTQYF
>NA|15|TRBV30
CAWSVRRDSSYGYTF
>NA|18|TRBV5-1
CASSLQPLTSEVGDEQFF
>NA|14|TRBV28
CASITGQATGELFF
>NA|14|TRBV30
CAWNKREGTDTQYF
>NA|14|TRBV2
CASSVSLFSHEQYF
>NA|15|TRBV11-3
CASSLGSGSDNEQFF
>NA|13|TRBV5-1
CASTQEAGNTIYF
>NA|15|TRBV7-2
CASSLASSGTGELFF
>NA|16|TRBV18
CASSGGTDSSYNEQFF
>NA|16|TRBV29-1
CSVATDRASGDYGYTF
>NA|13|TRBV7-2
CASSFGRGETQYF
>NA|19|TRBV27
CASSSPGLAGWWSTDTQYF
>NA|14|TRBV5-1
CASSPGTSGREQYF
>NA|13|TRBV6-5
CASSVGSSYEQYF
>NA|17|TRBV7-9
CASSFEREGPSYNEQFF